These 24 T cell receptor beta chains were sequenced from one sample in a study of cytomegalovirus exposure and HLA in healthy donors. The PCR made use of 60 Vbeta and 13 Jbeta primers. The assay was immunoSEQ multiplex PCR, and TCRdb's table has in-frame clones only and misses some. The table lists around 300,000 clones, around two thirds of them singletons, with approximately 2.5% in the top ten. What was sequenced was PBMCs. The receptors originated from a female donor in good health and CMV-seronegative.

This chain links TRBV11-3 with TRBJ2-7; TRBD1 agrees at 7 bases. The germline V gene has CDR1 SGHNT and CDR2 YENEEA. The CDR3 runs to 16 residues. The trim removed 3 bases at V and 3 bases at J, leaving 11 bases unmatched. The CDR3 region is CASSFHLGGRGYEQYF. DNA for the CDR3: TGTGCCAGCAGCTTTCATTTAGGGGGCAGGGGCTACGAGCAGTACTTC.

This rearrangement joins TRBV5-4 to TRBJ2-5; maybe TRBD2 (5 bases). The CDR3 extends over 14 amino acids. CDR1 and CDR2 from the germline V gene are SGHNT and YYREEE (reference sequence). Trimming shortened V by 1 base and J by 5 bases, and 12 bases separated the two germline ends. This chain's CDR3 is CASSLRESGETQYF. CDR3 sequence (DNA): TGTGCCAGCAGCTTGAGGGAATCGGGGGAGACCCAGTACTTC.

This clone was counted only a few times. The chain carries TRBV4-2 and TRBJ2-5; TRBD1 matches 10 bases. Germline V gives CDR1 LGHNA, CDR2 YNFKEQ. The trim removed 4 bases at V and 3 bases at J, leaving 11 bases unmatched. The CDR3 contains 17 residues. The CDR3 here is CASSLTSPGTGEETQYF. In DNA form, the CDR3 reads TGTGCCAGCAGCCTAACCAGTCCCGGGACAGGGGAAGAGACCCAGTACTTC.

The rearrangement joins TRBV21-1 to TRBJ2-5; the D call in the table, TRBD1, was not verified against the DNA. TRBV21-1 is listed as a pseudogene. The CDR3 loop spans 13 amino acids. In DNA form, the CDR3 reads TGTGCCAGCAGCAAAGGGGGCGCGGAGACCCAGTACTTC. This translates into CASSKGGAETQYF.

The chain employs TRBV5-4 and TRBJ2-3, with 12 bases matching TRBD2. The junction had 5 bases not matched to a gene; V was cut back by 4 bases and J by 2 bases. There are 16 residues in the CDR3. From germline, CDR1 is SGHNT and CDR2 YYREEE (reference sequence). CDR3 residues: CASSVRLAGDTDTQYF. As DNA, the CDR3 is TGTGCCAGCAGCGTCCGACTAGCGGGGGACACAGATACGCAGTATTTT.

CDR3 nucleotide sequence: TGTGCCAGCAGCTTGGCCAGGGAACACACTGAAGCTTTCTTT. Translating gives CASSLAREHTEAFF. The chain uses TRBV5-5 and TRBJ1-1, with D maybe TRBD1 (5 bases). CDR3 length: 14 residues. Between the trimmed V and J ends, which lost 0 bases and 3 bases, there was a span of 9 bases. Germline CDR1 is SGHKS and CDR2 is YYEKEE (reference sequence).

Turning to this clone: The junction shows a germline mismatch at one end, possibly a read error. V is TRBV7-2 and J is TRBJ2-7, with 9 positions matching TRBD2. The germline gives CDR1 SGHTA, CDR2 FQGNSA. There are 15 residues in the CDR3. The CDR3 DNA is TGTGCCAGCAACTTAGGGACTAGCCCAGAATACGAGCAGTACTTC. It yields the protein CASNLGTSPEYEQYF.

On this clone: The sample contains more than one DNA sequence encoding this CDR3. The chain recombines TRBV5-1 with TRBJ2-1; 12 bases align to TRBD2. The CDR3 runs 15 residues. Germline CDR1 reads SGHRS; CDR2 reads YFSETQ. Trimming at V came to 2 bases and at J to 9 bases, leaving 6 bases not matched to a gene. CDR3 in DNA: TGCGCCAGCAGCTTCCTAGCGGGAGGGCCGGGTGAGCAGTTCTTC. It specifies CASSFLAGGPGEQFF.

The chain carries TRBV11-2 and TRBJ2-2, with unresolved D. The V gene's germline CDR1 is SGHAT and CDR2 FQNNGV. V dropped 2 bases and J dropped 1 base, with 2 bases sitting between them. CDR3 length equals 13 residues. The CDR3 region is CASSLLNTGELFF. The DNA of the CDR3 is TGTGCCAGCAGCTTACTGAACACCGGGGAGCTGTTTTTT.

This rearrangement joins TRBV30 to TRBJ1-2; the D gene is possibly TRBD1 (5 bases). V was clipped by 0 bases and J by 10 bases, with 15 bases between them. The CDR3 has 13 amino acids. Germline V gene data show CDR1 as GTSNPN and CDR2 as SVGIG (reference sequence). CDR3 nucleotides: TGTGCCTGGAGTGTATCGCTCTCGGGGGACTACACCTTC. It specifies CAWSVSLSGDYTF.

The chain carries TRBV6-1 and TRBJ1-5; tentatively, D is TRBD1 (5 bases). The CDR3 runs 16 residues. V shed 3 bases and J shed 7 bases, with 19 bases lying between them. Germline V gene data show CDR1 as MNHNS and CDR2 as SASEGT. As DNA, the CDR3 is TGTGCCAGCAGTGAGGGAACGGGCAGGCGGGGGCAGCCCCAGCATTTT. It is translated as CASSEGTGRRGQPQHF.

For this clone: At one of its ends the junction is not consistent with the germline gene, which may arise from a read error. The genes are TRBV4-1 and TRBJ1-2; D is undetermined. From germline, CDR1 is MGHRA and CDR2 YSYEKL. CDR3 length equals 11 residues. Here the CDR3 reads CASSHSYGYTF. The CDR3 region has the DNA TGTGCCAGCAGCCACTCCTATGGCTACACCTTC.

Only a few counts were recorded for this clone. The chain employs TRBV2 and TRBJ2-2; TRBD2 agrees at 8 bases. V trimming: 6 bases; J trimming: 0 bases; junction bases outside the gene matches: 18. This CDR3 is built from 20 residues. Germline V gives CDR1 SNHLY, CDR2 FYNNEI. The CDR3, as DNA: TGTGCCAGCAGGGCGACTAGCGCGACAGATAGCACCCCGAACACCGGGGAGCTGTTTTTT. This encodes CASRATSATDSTPNTGELFF.

Points on this clone: The same CDR3 can be traced to other DNA sequences in this sample. This chain's CDR3 is CASSLKASPVVWETQYF. CDR3 in DNA: TGTGCCAGCAGCTTGAAGGCTAGCCCCGTAGTATGGGAGACCCAGTACTTC. The rearrangement joins TRBV5-6 to TRBJ2-5; tentatively, D is TRBD2 (5 bases). Trimming left V 1 base short and J 5 bases short, with 21 bases between. From germline, CDR1 is SGHDT and CDR2 YYEEEE. The CDR3 is 17 residues long.

V and J are TRBV10-3 and TRBJ1-2, with 9 bases fitting TRBD1. V trimming: 4 bases; J trimming: 2 bases; junction bases outside the gene matches: 5. Germline V gene sequence: CDR1 ENHRY, CDR2 SYGVKD. The CDR3 consists of 15 residues. CDR3: CAISAGGQGNYGYTF. As DNA, the CDR3 is TGTGCCATCAGTGCTGGGGGACAGGGAAACTATGGCTACACCTTC.

This clone showed up just a few times. V is TRBV7-3 and J is TRBJ1-2, with D unresolved. Trimming removed 0 bases at V and 6 bases at J, with 8 bases between. The CDR3 totals 13 residues. Germline CDR1 SGHTA, CDR2 FQGTGA. CDR3 nucleotide sequence: TGTGCCAGCAGCTTAACCCCAGAGGATGGCTACACCTTC. It translates to CASSLTPEDGYTF.

V and J are TRBV5-5 and TRBJ1-1, with TRBD1 as a possible D gene (5 bases). Germline V lookup: CDR1 SGHKS, CDR2 YYEKEE (reference sequence). The CDR3 is 14 residues long. V was shortened by 0 bases and J by 0 bases, with 6 bases between the two germline ends. The CDR3 DNA reads TGTGCCAGCAGCTTGGGGGGCATGAACACTGAAGCTTTCTTT. It encodes CASSLGGMNTEAFF.

For this clone: Other nucleotide sequences in the sample specify the same CDR3. Here the CDR3 DNA reads TGTGCCAGCGGACAAAGCTACGAGCAGTACTTC. Translating it yields CASGQSYEQYF. The chain combines TRBV6-1 with TRBJ2-7; tentative D call: TRBD1 (5 bases). Trimming stripped 8 bases from V and 3 bases from J, with 8 bases between. The CDR3 is made up of 11 amino acids. CDR1 and CDR2 (germline): MNHNS, SASEGT.

J is TRBJ1-1 and V is TRBV27; TRBD1 might be the D (5 bases). V shed 1 base and J shed 3 bases, with 9 bases lying between them. Germline CDR1 is MNHEY and CDR2 is SMNVEV (reference sequence). The CDR3 length is 14 residues. CDR3 nucleotide sequence: TGTGCCAGCAGTTTATTAGGGGCTGACACTGAAGCTTTCTTT. Translated, it gives CASSLLGADTEAFF.

The chain has TRBV7-2 and TRBJ1-3, with D maybe TRBD1 (6 bases). V lost 8 bases to trimming and J lost 4 bases, with 18 bases between them. Germline V gene lookup returns CDR1 SGHTA and CDR2 FQGNSA. The CDR3 contains 15 residues. CDR3 nucleotide sequence: TGTGCCAGCGGCCCTTTACAGGGTAGCGGAAACACCATATATTTT. Translating gives CASGPLQGSGNTIYF.

This clone was seen only a few times. The chain couples TRBV7-9 to TRBJ2-2, with a possible D match to TRBD1 (6 bases). CDR1 and CDR2 from the germline V gene are SEHNR and FQNEAQ (reference sequence). This CDR3 has 19 amino acids. Trimming removed 4 bases at V and 0 bases at J, with 21 bases between. This CDR3 reads CASSSPTGTLEANTGELFF. In nucleotides, the CDR3 is TGTGCCAGCAGCTCCCCAACCGGGACACTCGAAGCGAACACCGGGGAGCTGTTTTTT.

The rearrangement links TRBV6-5 to TRBJ2-7, with 9 bases matching TRBD1. Germline CDR1 and CDR2: MNHEY and SVGAGI. The J segment lost 2 bases and the V segment lost 5 bases, leaving 4 bases of the junction unmatched. The CDR3 is 14 amino acids. CDR3 protein: CASSPGQGTYEQYF. CDR3 sequence (DNA): TGTGCCAGCAGTCCGGGACAGGGCACCTACGAGCAGTACTTC.

The V gene is TRBV7-9, the J gene TRBJ2-7; no definite D call. The CDR3 contains 12 residues. Germline CDR1 is SEHNR and CDR2 is FQNEAQ (reference sequence). The V gene lost 2 bases and the J gene lost 6 bases, with 8 bases spanning the gap. CDR3 sequence reads: CASSLSPSEQYF. The CDR3 nucleotides read TGTGCCAGCAGCTTAAGCCCATCCGAGCAGTACTTC. The full variable domain, in which reference TRBV7-9 and TRBJ2-7 provide the parts outside the CDR3, is DTGVSQNPRHKITKRGQNVTFRCDPISEHNRLYWYRQTLGQGPEFLTYFQNEAQLEKSRLLSDRFSAERPKGSFSTLEIQRTEQGDSAMYLCASSLSPSEQYFGPGTRLTVT.

The V call is TRBV2, the J call TRBJ2-7; 7 bases are shared with TRBD1. This CDR3 is 11 amino acids long. In germline, CDR1 is SNHLY, CDR2 FYNNEI. CDR3 protein: CGTGFSYEQYF. The CDR3 DNA sequence: TGTGGGACAGGCTTCTCCTACGAGCAGTACTTC.